What follows are 5 T cell receptor beta chains derived from one specimen sequenced in a study of identical twins. From the 5' RACE reads, TCRdb called clonotypes with MiXCR, one entry per CDR3 protein. The table has just under 550,000 distinct CDR3 sequences, about 16% seen once. These data were also filed under a second study, of yellow fever vaccine responses in identical twins.

The source material was CD4+ T cells sorted from blood. These TCRs come from a woman aged 18-35 years in good health.

The V and J genes are TRBV28 and TRBJ2-2; D is unclear. The CDR3 totals 17 residues. V was cut by 4 bases and J by 0 bases, with 15 bases left in between. The V gene's germline CDR1 is MDHEN and CDR2 SYDVKM. CDR3: CASSSTSVLANTGELFF. CDR3 nucleotides: TGTGCCAGCAGTTCTACAAGCGTACTCGCGAACACCGGGGAGCTGTTTTTT.

The chain employs TRBV28 and TRBJ2-7; TRBD2 agrees at 11 bases. Germline assignment: CDR1 MDHEN and CDR2 SYDVKM. The ends lost 5 bases at V and 0 bases at J; junction bases unmatched: 6. The CDR3 runs 16 residues. CDR3 nucleotides: TGTGCCAGCAGTACTGGACTAGCGGGCAGCTCCTACGAGCAGTACTTC. Its translation is CASSTGLAGSSYEQYF.

The genes are TRBV6-1 and TRBJ2-1, with TRBD1 matching over 10 bases. CDR1 and CDR2 from the germline V gene are MNHNS and SASEGT. The CDR3 is 14 residues long. V shed 6 bases and J 8 bases; nucleotides not matched to a gene: 7. CDR3 nucleotides: TGTGCCAGCAGGAGGGGGGACAGGGGCGATGAGCAGTTCTTC. It codes for CASRRGDRGDEQFF.

This clonotype showed up just a few times. The CDR3 region is CASSLRTVPNYGYTF. The CDR3 bases are TGTGCCAGCAGTTTGAGGACAGTTCCTAACTATGGCTACACCTTC. The V and J genes are TRBV12-3 or TRBV12-4 and TRBJ1-2; possibly TRBD1 for D (6 bases). V lost 3 bases to trimming and J lost 0 bases, with 11 bases between them. CDR3 size: 15 residues.

This clonotype has at least ten counts. The chain couples TRBV12-3 or TRBV12-4 to TRBJ2-5; no firm D call. The V end was cut by 4 bases, the J end by 8 bases, with 11 bases between. The CDR3 spans 12 residues. The CDR3 coding sequence is TGTGCCAGCAGTTCCCTCCCCGGTACCCAGTACTTC. Translating gives CASSSLPGTQYF.